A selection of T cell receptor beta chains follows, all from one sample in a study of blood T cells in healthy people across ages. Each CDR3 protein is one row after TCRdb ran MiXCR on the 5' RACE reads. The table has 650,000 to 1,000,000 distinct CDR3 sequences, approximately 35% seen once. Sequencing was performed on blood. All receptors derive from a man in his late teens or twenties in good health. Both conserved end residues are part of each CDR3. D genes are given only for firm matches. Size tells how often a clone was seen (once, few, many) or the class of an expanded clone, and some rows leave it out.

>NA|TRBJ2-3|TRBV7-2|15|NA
CASSPIIQGPDTQYF
TGTGCCAGCAGCCCCATCATACAGGGCCCAGATACGCAGTATTTT
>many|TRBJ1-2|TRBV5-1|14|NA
CASSLVGREDGYTF
TGCGCCAGCAGCTTGGTGGGCAGGGAAGACGGCTACACCTTC
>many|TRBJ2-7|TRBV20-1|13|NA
CSARDRGGYEQYF
TGCAGTGCTAGAGATCGTGGGGGCTACGAGCAGTACTTC
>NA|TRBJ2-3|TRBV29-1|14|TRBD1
CSVGRDRITDTQYF
TGCAGCGTTGGTAGGGACAGGATCACAGATACGCAGTATTTT
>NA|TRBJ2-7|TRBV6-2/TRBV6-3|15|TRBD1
CASSNAAGGPYEQYF
TGTGCCAGCAGTAACGCTGCAGGGGGTCCCTACGAGCAGTACTTC
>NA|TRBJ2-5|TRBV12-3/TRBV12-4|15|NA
CASSRGGGGRKTQYF
TGTGCCAGCAGTAGGGGGGGCGGGGGAAGAAAGACCCAGTACTTC
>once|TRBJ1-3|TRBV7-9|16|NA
CASSARTASPGNTIYF
TGTGCCAGCAGCGCCAGGACAGCGTCGCCTGGAAACACCATATATTTT
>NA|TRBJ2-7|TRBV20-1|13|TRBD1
CSATRTGAYEQYF
TGCAGTGCTACGCGGACAGGGGCGTACGAGCAGTACTTC
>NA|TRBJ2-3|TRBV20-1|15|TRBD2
CSASGVAGATDTQYF
TGCAGTGCTAGTGGCGTAGCGGGGGCCACAGATACGCAGTATTTT
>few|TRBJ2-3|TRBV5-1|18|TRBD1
CASSLDGQGAVFSDTQYF
TGCGCCAGCAGCTTGGATGGACAGGGGGCTGTCTTTTCAGATACGCAGTATTTT
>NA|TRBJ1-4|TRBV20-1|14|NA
CSTTAGEEDEKLFF
TGCAGTACTACAGCTGGGGAAGAGGATGAAAAACTGTTTTTT
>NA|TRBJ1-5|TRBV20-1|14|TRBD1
CSATASQGAQLQHF
TGCAGTGCTACCGCATCCCAGGGGGCGCAGCTCCAGCATTTT
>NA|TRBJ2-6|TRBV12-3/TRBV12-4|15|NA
CASSFRDPGANVLTF
TGTGCCAGCAGTTTCAGGGATCCTGGGGCCAACGTCCTGACTTTC
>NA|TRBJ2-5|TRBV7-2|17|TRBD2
CASSSPTLAGGRNEQYF
TGTGCCAGCAGCTCCCCTACACTAGCGGGGGGGCGAAATGAGCAGTACTTC
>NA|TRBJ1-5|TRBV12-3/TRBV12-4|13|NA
CASSQGRSQPQHF
TGTGCCAGCAGCCAGGGAAGGAGTCAGCCCCAGCATTTT
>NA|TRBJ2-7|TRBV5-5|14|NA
CASSLAGITYEQYF
TGTGCCAGCAGCTTGGCAGGGATAACCTACGAGCAGTACTTC
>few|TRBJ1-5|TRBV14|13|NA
CASSARPGQPQHF
TGTGCCAGCAGCGCACGGCCTGGTCAGCCCCAGCATTTT
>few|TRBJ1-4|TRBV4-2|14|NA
CASSPTTPGEKLFF
TGTGCCAGCAGCCCTACGACCCCGGGTGAAAAACTGTTTTTT
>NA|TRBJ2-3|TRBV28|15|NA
CASSLEVGSADTQYF
TGTGCCAGCAGTTTAGAAGTGGGGAGCGCAGATACGCAGTATTTT
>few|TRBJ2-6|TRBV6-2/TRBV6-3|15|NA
CASSYGRSGANVLTF
TGTGCCAGCAGTTACGGGCGCTCTGGGGCCAACGTCCTGACTTTC
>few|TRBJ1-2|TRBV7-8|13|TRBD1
CASSTRTGNGYTF
TGTGCCAGCAGCACCCGGACAGGGAATGGCTACACCTTC
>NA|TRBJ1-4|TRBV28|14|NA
CASLGVATNEKLFF
TGTGCCAGCTTGGGGGTTGCAACTAATGAAAAACTGTTTTTT
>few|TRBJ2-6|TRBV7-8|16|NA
CASSLARAAGANVLTF
TGTGCCAGCAGCTTAGCGCGGGCGGCTGGGGCCAACGTCCTGACTTTC
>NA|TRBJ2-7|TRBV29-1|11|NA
CSAILFREQYF
TGCAGCGCCATTTTGTTTCGAGAGCAGTACTTC
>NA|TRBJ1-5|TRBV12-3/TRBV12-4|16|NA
CASSLVGGGRDQPQHF
TGTGCCAGCAGTTTGGTAGGGGGAGGTCGGGATCAGCCCCAGCATTTT